The T cell receptor (beta chain) under discussion was sequenced for a study of chemoradiotherapy in HPV16-positive cancers. Some clones are missing from TCRdb's copy, which holds only in-frame ones; the method was immunoSEQ multiplex PCR. The sample includes about 32,000 clones, about 91% of them seen just once. Repeated repertoire sampling spanned the course of chemoradiotherapy. The source is a human donor with HPV-associated anogenital cancer. This specimen consisted of blood, obtained from a patient who underwent chemoradiotherapy.

The CDR3 nucleotides read TGTGCCAGCAGCCAAGGGGTGACCACTGAAGCTTTCTTT. Its protein is CASSQGVTTEAFF. The rearrangement uses TRBV7-3 and TRBJ1-1, with TRBD1 as a possible D gene (5 bases). The length of the CDR3 is 13 residues. Trimming took off 5 bases at V and 4 bases at J, with 11 bases between the two ends. The germline CDR1 and CDR2 sequences are SGHTA and FQGTGA.